The 22 T cell receptor beta chains presented below share a single source sample, sequenced in a study of vaccination effects on CD4 cells after COVID-19. These receptors' targets are unknown. Within the ViraFEST assay, antigen-specific CD4+ T cells underwent expansion with viral peptide pools prior to sequencing. Having been cultured for around nine days, the cells underwent CD4+ T cell isolation. Two-dose BNT162b2 or mRNA-1273 vaccination was given to participants. Only in-frame clones appear in the TCRdb table, and some are missing; sequencing was by immunoSEQ multiplex PCR. This table has approximately 61,000 clones, around four fifths appearing once. Specimen: CD4+ T cells from PBMCs cultured with HCoV-229E spike peptides, collected after COVID-19 vaccination. The origin of the receptors is a human donor who received a COVID-19 vaccine.

The sample holds a few counts of this clone. This chain uses TRBV24-1 with TRBJ1-5, with D tentatively TRBD1 (5 bases). Trimming cost V 2 bases and J 1 base, with 8 bases left between them. The germline V gene has CDR1 KGHDR and CDR2 SFDVKD. This CDR3 region has 15 residues. This CDR3 is CATSDWGMSNQPQHF. CDR3 in DNA: TGTGCCACCAGTGATTGGGGGATGAGCAATCAGCCCCAGCATTTT.

The rearrangement joins TRBV28 to TRBJ1-1; D is undetermined. This CDR3 region has 16 residues. Between the trimmed V and J ends, which lost 5 bases and 3 bases, there was a span of 19 bases. Germline V gene data show CDR1 as MDHEN and CDR2 as SYDVKM. CDR3 coding DNA: TGTGCCAGCAGTGAAATGGGCCGGGGTCCGTACACTGAAGCTTTCTTT. This gives the protein CASSEMGRGPYTEAFF.

V and J are TRBV7-9 and TRBJ2-1; 8 bases align to TRBD1. The CDR3 extends over 15 amino acids. The junction had 1 base not matched to a gene; V was cut back by 1 base and J by 2 bases. Germline CDR1 SEHNR, CDR2 FQNEAQ (reference sequence). The CDR3 sequence is CASSLVQGAYNEQFF. CDR3 coding DNA: TGTGCCAGCAGCTTAGTACAGGGGGCCTACAATGAGCAGTTCTTC.

There are a few counts of this clone. V is TRBV2 and J is TRBJ1-6, with a tentative D call TRBD1 (6 bases). Germline CDR1 is SNHLY and CDR2 is FYNNEI. The ends were cut back, 1 base at V and 6 bases at J, with 10 bases in the middle. This CDR3 has 15 amino acids. This CDR3 reads CASSEVPGANSPLHF. The CDR3 region has the DNA TGTGCCAGCAGTGAAGTGCCAGGGGCTAATTCACCCCTCCACTTT.

In its sample, this clone was seen a few times. V usage is TRBV10-1 and J usage is TRBJ2-2; D is possibly TRBD2 (5 bases). Germline assignment: CDR1 WNHNN and CDR2 SYGVQD (reference sequence). Trimming left V 3 bases short and J 2 bases short, with 10 bases between. This CDR3 has 15 amino acids. This CDR3 is CASSERAGNTGELFF. Written as DNA, the CDR3 is TGCGCCAGCAGTGAAAGGGCGGGTAACACCGGGGAGCTGTTTTTT.

This chain links TRBV14 with TRBJ1-1; unclear D gene. Germline V gives CDR1 SGHDN, CDR2 FVKESK. The CDR3 is made up of 13 amino acids. Trimming cost V 7 bases and J 11 bases, with 20 bases left between them. The CDR3 DNA reads as TGTGCCAGCACCCCTAATGTGCGGTCGTCGGCTTTCTTT. It is translated as CASTPNVRSSAFF.

This chain connects TRBV27 to TRBJ2-7; 8 bases are shared with TRBD1. J was trimmed by 0 bases and V by 5 bases; bases with no gene match: 3. In germline, CDR1 is MNHEY, CDR2 SMNVEV (reference sequence). This CDR3 has 14 amino acids. The CDR3 sequence: CASSRQGASYEQYV. CDR3 DNA: TGTGCCAGCAGTCGTCAGGGGGCCTCCTACGAGCAGTACGTC.

V and J are TRBV10-3 and TRBJ2-3; 7 bases fit TRBD2. Germline-derived CDR1 and CDR2 are ENHRY and SYGVKD. Unmatched junction bases numbered 5, after V lost 7 bases and J lost 1 base. This CDR3 comprises 14 residues. The CDR3 here is CAITGSGGTDTQYF. The CDR3 region has the DNA TGTGCCATCACAGGGAGCGGGGGCACAGATACGCAGTATTTT.

This clone was counted between two and nine times. The CDR3 DNA reads as TGTGCCAGCAGCCAATTGAACTATGGCTACACCTTC. Amino acid sequence: CASSQLNYGYTF. The chain links TRBV3-1 (or the pseudogene TRBV3-2) to TRBJ1-2; D unclear. The CDR3 runs 12 residues. Trimming cost V 2 bases and J 2 bases, with 3 bases left between them. Germline loops: CDR1 LGHDT, CDR2 YNNKEL (reference sequence).

Only one count was recorded for this clone. The rearrangement links TRBV29-1 to TRBJ2-5; 12 nucleotides line up with TRBD1. This CDR3 is built from 16 residues. CDR1 is SQVTM, CDR2 ANQGSEA, per germline. V lost 3 bases and J lost 4; bases outside the gene matches: 9. The CDR3: CSVEVGGQGAGETQYF. CDR3 DNA sequence: TGCAGCGTTGAGGTTGGGGGACAGGGGGCCGGAGAGACCCAGTACTTC.

The CDR3 coding sequence is TGTGCCAGTAATGGAGGAATCCCAGATACGCAGTATTTT. This sequence encodes CASNGGIPDTQYF. The chain joins TRBV19 to TRBJ2-3; D is possibly TRBD2 (5 bases). V shed 7 bases and J shed 4 bases, with 12 bases lying between them. The CDR3 runs to 13 residues. Germline assignment: CDR1 LNHDA and CDR2 SQIVND (reference sequence).

This clone was counted once. The V and J genes are TRBV19 and TRBJ2-1, with 7 nucleotides matching TRBD1. CDR1 and CDR2 from the germline V gene are LNHDA and SQIVND (reference sequence). The CDR3 runs to 17 residues. J lost 8 bases, V lost 3 bases, and 16 bases had no gene match. The CDR3 reads CASSMLPEFRDSHEQFF. In DNA, the CDR3 is TGTGCCAGTAGTATGCTGCCCGAGTTCCGGGACAGCCATGAGCAGTTCTTC.

This clone was counted only a few times. In DNA, the CDR3 is TGCAGCGTTCTTACAGGGGGGGATGAAAAACTGTTTTTT. Protein: CSVLTGGDEKLFF. The chain joins TRBV29-1 to TRBJ1-4, with TRBD1 matching 8 bases. There are 13 residues in the CDR3. Unmatched junction bases numbered 5, after V lost 5 bases and J lost 6 bases. Germline V gene lookup returns CDR1 SQVTM and CDR2 ANQGSEA. Full variable domain (remainder filled in from reference TRBV29-1 and TRBJ1-4): SAVISQKPSRDICQRGTSLTIQCQVDSQVTMMFWYRQQPGQSLTLIATANQGSEATYESGFVIDKFPISRPNLTFSTLTVSNMSPEDSSIYLCSVLTGGDEKLFFGSGTQLSVL.

This chain uses TRBV7-2 with TRBJ1-1; perhaps TRBD1 as D (6 bases). The CDR3 length is 13 residues. Between the trimmed V and J ends, which lost 4 bases and 10 bases, there was a span of 16 bases. Germline CDR1 and CDR2: SGHTA and FQGNSA. The CDR3 is CASSSQNRVAAFF. The DNA for the CDR3 is TGTGCCAGCAGCTCGCAGAACAGGGTAGCAGCTTTCTTT.

In this sample, this clone is medium-sized (0.01 to 0.1%). This chain uses TRBV2 with TRBJ2-3; weak D call: TRBD1 (6 bases). The CDR3 is 15 residues long. The V gene's germline CDR1 is SNHLY and CDR2 FYNNEI. Trimming pared 3 bases from V and 3 bases from J, leaving 13 bases between. The CDR3 sequence is CASSDATGLTDTQYF. For the CDR3, the DNA is TGTGCCAGCAGTGATGCGACAGGTCTGACAGATACGCAGTATTTT.

The table lists this clone with a few counts. The V call is TRBV5-1, the J call TRBJ1-2; the D is unclear. The CDR3 length is 16 residues. V gave up 3 bases and J gave up 4 bases, with 19 bases separating them. Looked up from germline, CDR1 is SGHRS and CDR2 is YFSETQ. CDR3 DNA sequence: TGCGCCAGCAGCTACACACCTTCCGACGGGATCTATGGCTACACCTTC. This gives the protein CASSYTPSDGIYGYTF. Together with reference TRBV5-1 and TRBJ1-2, the CDR3 gives the full variable domain: KAGVTQTPRYLIKTRGQQVTLSCSPISGHRSVSWYQQTPGQGLQFLFEYFSETQRNKGNFPGRFSGRQFSNSRSEMNVSTLELGDSALYLCASSYTPSDGIYGYTFGSGTRLTVV.

This clone is a singleton in its sample. The gene calls are TRBV7-3 and TRBJ1-1, with D unclear. CDR1 is SGHTA and CDR2 is FQGTGA in the germline V gene. CDR3 length: 13 residues. Trimming removed 4 bases at V and 0 bases at J, with 6 bases between. The CDR3 is CASSSRMNTEAFF. CDR3 sequence (DNA): TGTGCCAGCAGCTCCCGGATGAACACTGAAGCTTTCTTT.

The chain carries TRBV2 and TRBJ2-1; D unclear. Looked up from germline, CDR1 is SNHLY and CDR2 is FYNNEI. With 2 bases removed from V and 6 bases from J, the gap between germline ends came to 14 bases. The CDR3 spans 15 residues. The CDR3 nucleotides read TGTGCCAGCAGTGAATTTGTGGTGACGGCCAATGAGCAGTTCTTC. Residues: CASSEFVVTANEQFF.

This clone occurred a few times. This chain uses TRBV19 with TRBJ1-5, with D possibly TRBD1 on 6 matching bases. This CDR3 region has 16 residues. V lost 3 bases and J 1 base, leaving 13 bases between the germline ends. The germline gives CDR1 LNHDA, CDR2 SQIVND (reference sequence). CDR3 sequence reads: CASSIWGAGSNQPQHF. CDR3 coding DNA: TGTGCCAGTAGTATTTGGGGGGCGGGGAGCAATCAGCCCCAGCATTTT. The full variable domain, in which reference TRBV19 and TRBJ1-5 provide the parts outside the CDR3, is DGGITQSPKYLFRKEGQNVTLSCEQNLNHDAMYWYRQDPGQGLRLIYYSQIVNDFQKGDIAEGYSVSREKKESFPLTVTSAQKNPTAFYLCASSIWGAGSNQPQHFGDGTRLSIL.

The rearrangement uses TRBV5-4 and TRBJ2-5; 12 bases map to TRBD2. The length of the CDR3 is 15 residues. The V and J ends lost 1 base and 7 bases, in that order; junction bases with no gene match: 5. From germline, CDR1 is SGHNT and CDR2 YYREEE (reference sequence). CDR3 region: CASSLFRTSGATQYF. The CDR3 DNA reads as TGTGCCAGCAGCTTGTTCCGGACTAGCGGGGCGACCCAGTACTTC. Variable domain in full (rest from reference TRBV5-4 and TRBJ2-5): ETGVTQSPTHLIKTRGQQVTLRCSSQSGHNTVSWYQQALGQGPQFIFQYYREEENGRGNFPPRFSGLQFPNYSSELNVNALELDDSALYLCASSLFRTSGATQYFGPGTRLLVL.

This chain links TRBV6-5 with TRBJ2-5; 8 bases align to TRBD1. The V gene's germline CDR1 is MNHEY and CDR2 SVGAGI. The length of the CDR3 is 14 residues. Losses at the gene ends were 6 bases for V and 5 bases for J; bases not matched to a gene: 8. The CDR3 DNA sequence: TGTGCCAGCAGGAGCAGGGGGCGCGGGGAGACCCAGTACTTC. Translation gives CASRSRGRGETQYF.

This sequence joins TRBV6-6 and TRBJ1-1; D remains unclear. CDR1 is MNHNY and CDR2 is SVGAGI in the germline V gene (reference sequence). The CDR3 contains 12 residues. V was pared by 0 bases and J by 7 bases, with 6 bases between. CDR3 nucleotides: TGTGCCAGCAGTTACTCGGACGGTGAAGCTTTCTTT. Translation gives CASSYSDGEAFF.